This T cell receptor beta chain is from a study of response to subunit inactivated influenza vaccine. This clonotype has a handful of counts. In TCRdb, the RT-PCR reads were re-called with MiXCR into one record per CDR3 protein. The sample comprises 630,000 or so distinct CDR3 sequences, roughly 14% of which are singletons, and roughly 11% rests with the top ten. The CDR3 runs 16 residues. The V gene lost 1 base and the J gene lost 2 bases, with 12 bases spanning the gap. In germline, CDR1 is SGHAT, CDR2 FQNNGV. J is TRBJ2-1 and V is TRBV11-2; D remains unclear. This specimen was PBMCs from blood, taken 11 to 12 days after vaccination. The clonotype originates from a man between 50 and 59 years old who received an inactivated influenza vaccine. The CDR3, as DNA: TGTGCCAGCAGCTTAGTCTACTACCTGACCTACAATGAGCAGTTCTTC. It translates to CASSLVYYLTYNEQFF.